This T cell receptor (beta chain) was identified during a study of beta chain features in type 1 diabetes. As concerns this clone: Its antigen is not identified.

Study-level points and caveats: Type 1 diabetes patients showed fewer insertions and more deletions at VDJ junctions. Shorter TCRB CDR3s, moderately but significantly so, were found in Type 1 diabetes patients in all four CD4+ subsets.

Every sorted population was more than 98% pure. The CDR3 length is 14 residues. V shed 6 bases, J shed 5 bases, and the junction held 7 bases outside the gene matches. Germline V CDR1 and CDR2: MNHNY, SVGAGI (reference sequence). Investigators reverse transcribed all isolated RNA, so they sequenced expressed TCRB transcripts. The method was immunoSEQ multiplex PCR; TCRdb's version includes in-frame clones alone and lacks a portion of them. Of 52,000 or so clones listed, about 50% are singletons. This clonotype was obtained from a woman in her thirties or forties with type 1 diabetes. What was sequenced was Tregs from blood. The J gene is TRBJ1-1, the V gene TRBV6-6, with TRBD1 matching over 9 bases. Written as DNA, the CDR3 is TGTGCCAGCAGACCGACAGGGGGGAGGACTGAAGCTTTCTTT. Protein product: CASRPTGGRTEAFF.